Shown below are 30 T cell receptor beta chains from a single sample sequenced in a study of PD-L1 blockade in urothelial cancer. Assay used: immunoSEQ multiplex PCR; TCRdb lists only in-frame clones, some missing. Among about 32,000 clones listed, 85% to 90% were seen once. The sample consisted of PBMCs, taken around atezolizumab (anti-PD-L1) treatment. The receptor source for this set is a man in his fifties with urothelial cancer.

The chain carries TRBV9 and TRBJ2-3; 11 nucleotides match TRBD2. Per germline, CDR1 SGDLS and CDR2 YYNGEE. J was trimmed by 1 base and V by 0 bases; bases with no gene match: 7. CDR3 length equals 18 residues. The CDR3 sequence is CASSVGAGLAAGTDTQYF. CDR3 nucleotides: TGTGCCAGCAGCGTAGGGGCGGGACTAGCGGCGGGCACAGATACGCAGTATTTT.

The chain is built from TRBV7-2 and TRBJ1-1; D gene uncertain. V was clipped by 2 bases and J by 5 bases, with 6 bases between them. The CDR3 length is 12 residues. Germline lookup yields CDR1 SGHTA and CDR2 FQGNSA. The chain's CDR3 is CASSLSGTEAFF. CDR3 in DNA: TGTGCCAGCAGCTTATCCGGGACTGAAGCTTTCTTT.

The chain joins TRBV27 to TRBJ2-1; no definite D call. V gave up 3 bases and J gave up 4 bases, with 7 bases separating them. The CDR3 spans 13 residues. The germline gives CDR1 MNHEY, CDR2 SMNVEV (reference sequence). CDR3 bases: TGTGCCAGCAGTTTTTCGTCTTACAATGAGCAGTTCTTC. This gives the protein CASSFSSYNEQFF.

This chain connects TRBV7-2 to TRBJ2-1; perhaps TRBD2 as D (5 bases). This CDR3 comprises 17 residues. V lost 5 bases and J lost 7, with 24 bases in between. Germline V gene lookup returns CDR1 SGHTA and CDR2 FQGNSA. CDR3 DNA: TGTGCCAGCAGCAGAGGAGGTAGGGTCATTACGGGGAATGAGCAGTTCTTC. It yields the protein CASSRGGRVITGNEQFF.

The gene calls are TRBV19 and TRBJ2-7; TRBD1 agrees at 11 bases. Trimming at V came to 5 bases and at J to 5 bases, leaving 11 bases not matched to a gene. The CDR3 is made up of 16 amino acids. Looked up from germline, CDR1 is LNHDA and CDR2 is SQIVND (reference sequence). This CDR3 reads CASSPRRTGGLDEQYF. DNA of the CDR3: TGTGCCAGTAGTCCCCGCCGGACAGGGGGCTTGGACGAGCAGTACTTC.

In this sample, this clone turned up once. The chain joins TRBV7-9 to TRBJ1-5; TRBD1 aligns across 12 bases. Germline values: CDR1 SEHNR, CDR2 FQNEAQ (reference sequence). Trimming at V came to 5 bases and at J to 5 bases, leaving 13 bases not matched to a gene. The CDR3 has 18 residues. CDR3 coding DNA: TGTGCCAGCAGCGAATGGGTGGATGGGACAGGGGGCTATCAGCCCCAGCATTTT. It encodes CASSEWVDGTGGYQPQHF.

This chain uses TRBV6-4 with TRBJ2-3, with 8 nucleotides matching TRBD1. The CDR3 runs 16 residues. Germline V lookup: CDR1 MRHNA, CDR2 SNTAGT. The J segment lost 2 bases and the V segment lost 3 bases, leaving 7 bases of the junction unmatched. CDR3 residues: CASSDGSGGDTDTQYF. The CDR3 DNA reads TGTGCCAGCAGTGATGGGTCAGGGGGCGACACAGATACGCAGTATTTT.

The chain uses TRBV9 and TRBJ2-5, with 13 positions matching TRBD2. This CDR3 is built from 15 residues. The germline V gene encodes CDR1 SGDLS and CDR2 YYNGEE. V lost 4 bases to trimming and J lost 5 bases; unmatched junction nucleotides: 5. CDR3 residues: CASSTQLAGGETQYF. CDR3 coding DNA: TGTGCCAGCAGCACCCAACTAGCGGGAGGGGAGACCCAGTACTTC.

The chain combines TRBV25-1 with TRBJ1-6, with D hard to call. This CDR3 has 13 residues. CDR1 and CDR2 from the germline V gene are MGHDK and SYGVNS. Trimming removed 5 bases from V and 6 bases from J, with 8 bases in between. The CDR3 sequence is CASSPTSNSPLHF. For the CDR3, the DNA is TGTGCCAGCAGTCCCACCAGTAATTCACCCCTCCACTTT.

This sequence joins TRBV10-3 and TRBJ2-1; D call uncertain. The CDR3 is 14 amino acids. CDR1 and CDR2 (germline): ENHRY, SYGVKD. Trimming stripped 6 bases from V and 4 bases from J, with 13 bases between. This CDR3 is CAIRTQAKYNEQFF. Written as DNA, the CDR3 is TGTGCCATCAGGACTCAAGCTAAATACAATGAGCAGTTCTTC.

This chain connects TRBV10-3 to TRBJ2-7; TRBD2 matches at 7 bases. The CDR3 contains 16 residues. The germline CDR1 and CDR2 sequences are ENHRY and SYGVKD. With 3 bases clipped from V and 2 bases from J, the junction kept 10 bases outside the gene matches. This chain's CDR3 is CAISDAPFGGAYEQYF. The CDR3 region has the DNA TGTGCCATCAGTGACGCGCCGTTTGGGGGGGCCTACGAGCAGTACTTC.

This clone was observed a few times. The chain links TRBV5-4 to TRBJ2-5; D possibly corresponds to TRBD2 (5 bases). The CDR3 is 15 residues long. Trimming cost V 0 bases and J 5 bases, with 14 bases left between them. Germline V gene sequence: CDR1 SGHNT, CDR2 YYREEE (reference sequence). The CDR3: CASSLEQRVTETQYF. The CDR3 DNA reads TGTGCCAGCAGCTTGGAACAGAGGGTCACGGAGACCCAGTACTTC.

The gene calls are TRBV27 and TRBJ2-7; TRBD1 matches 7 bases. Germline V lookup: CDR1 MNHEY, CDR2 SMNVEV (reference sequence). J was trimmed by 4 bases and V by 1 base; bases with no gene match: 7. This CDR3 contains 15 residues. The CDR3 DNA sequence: TGTGCCAGCAGTTTATACCCGACAGGGTATTACGAGCAGTACTTC. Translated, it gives CASSLYPTGYYEQYF.

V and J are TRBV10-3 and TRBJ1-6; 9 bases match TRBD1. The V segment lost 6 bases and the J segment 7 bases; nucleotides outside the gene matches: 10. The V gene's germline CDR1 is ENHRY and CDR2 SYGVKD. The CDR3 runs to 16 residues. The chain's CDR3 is CAIRTDRGDWNSPLHF. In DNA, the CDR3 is TGTGCCATCAGGACGGACAGGGGAGATTGGAATTCACCCCTCCACTTT.

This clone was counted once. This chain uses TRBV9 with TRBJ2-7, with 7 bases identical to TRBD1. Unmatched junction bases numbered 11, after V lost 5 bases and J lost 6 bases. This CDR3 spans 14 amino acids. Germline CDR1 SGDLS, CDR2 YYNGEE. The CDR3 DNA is TGTGCCAGCAGTGTCGGGACAGCTTCAAGCGAGCAGTACTTC. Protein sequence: CASSVGTASSEQYF.

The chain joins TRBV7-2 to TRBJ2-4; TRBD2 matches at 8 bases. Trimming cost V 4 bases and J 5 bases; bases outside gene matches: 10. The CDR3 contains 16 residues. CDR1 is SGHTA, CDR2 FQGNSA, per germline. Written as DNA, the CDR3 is TGTGCCAGCAGCTCGCGGGGGAGCGGGAGCCAAAACATTCAGTACTTC. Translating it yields CASSSRGSGSQNIQYF.

CDR3 DNA sequence: TGTGCCAGCACGAGGGGGGGTAACACTGAAGCTTTCTTT. It is translated as CASTRGGNTEAFF. This chain uses TRBV6-1 with TRBJ1-1, with D perhaps TRBD1 (6 bases). The V gene lost 7 bases and the J gene lost 2 bases, with 11 bases spanning the gap. Germline CDR1 MNHNS, CDR2 SASEGT. The CDR3 sequence is 13 residues long.

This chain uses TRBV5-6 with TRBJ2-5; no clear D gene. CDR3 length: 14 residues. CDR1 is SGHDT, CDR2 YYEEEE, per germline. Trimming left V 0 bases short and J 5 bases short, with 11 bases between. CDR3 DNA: TGTGCCAGCAGCTTGGCTTCCCCGGTGGAGACCCAGTACTTC. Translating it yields CASSLASPVETQYF.

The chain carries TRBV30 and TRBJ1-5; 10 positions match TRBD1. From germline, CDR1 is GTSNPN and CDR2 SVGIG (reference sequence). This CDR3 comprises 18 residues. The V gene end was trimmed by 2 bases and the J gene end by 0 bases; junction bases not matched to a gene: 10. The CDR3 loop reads CAWSRDRGFTNSNQPQHF. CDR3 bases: TGTGCCTGGAGTCGGGACAGGGGTTTCACGAATAGCAATCAGCCCCAGCATTTT.

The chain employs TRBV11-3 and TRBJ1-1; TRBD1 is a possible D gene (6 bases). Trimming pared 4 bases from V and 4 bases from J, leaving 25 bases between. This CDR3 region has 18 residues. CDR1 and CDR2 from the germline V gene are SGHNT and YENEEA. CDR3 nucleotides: TGTGCCAGCAGCTCCCTAGGGGGGGGGAAGGAGTACGCCACTGAAGCTTTCTTT. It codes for CASSSLGGGKEYATEAFF.

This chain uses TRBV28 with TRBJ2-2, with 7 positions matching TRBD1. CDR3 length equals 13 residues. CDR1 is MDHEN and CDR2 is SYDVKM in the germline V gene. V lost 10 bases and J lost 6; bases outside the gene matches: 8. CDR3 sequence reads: CAIRQGVSGELFF. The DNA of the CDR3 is TGTGCCATTAGACAGGGAGTCTCCGGGGAGCTGTTTTTT.

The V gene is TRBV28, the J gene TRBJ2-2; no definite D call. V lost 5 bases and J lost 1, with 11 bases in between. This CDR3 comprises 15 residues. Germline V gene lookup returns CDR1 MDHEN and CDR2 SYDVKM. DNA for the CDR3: TGTGCCAGCAGTCCTCCGACGGGGAACACCGGGGAGCTGTTTTTT. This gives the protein CASSPPTGNTGELFF.

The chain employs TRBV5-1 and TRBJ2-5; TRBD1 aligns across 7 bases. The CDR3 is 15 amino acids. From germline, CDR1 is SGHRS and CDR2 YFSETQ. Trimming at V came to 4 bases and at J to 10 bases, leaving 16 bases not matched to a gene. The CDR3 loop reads CASSPRQGRANFQYF. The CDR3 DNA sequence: TGCGCCAGCAGCCCTCGACAGGGACGGGCGAATTTCCAGTACTTC.

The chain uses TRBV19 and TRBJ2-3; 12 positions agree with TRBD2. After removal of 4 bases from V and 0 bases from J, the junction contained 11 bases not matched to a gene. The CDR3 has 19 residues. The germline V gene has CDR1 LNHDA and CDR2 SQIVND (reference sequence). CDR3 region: CASSTDASGGAGSTDTQYF. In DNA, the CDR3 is TGTGCCAGTAGTACGGACGCTAGCGGGGGGGCCGGAAGCACAGATACGCAGTATTTT.

For the CDR3, the DNA is TGTGCCAGCCTTAAACCGGGACTAGGAGAGACCCAGTACTTC. Residues: CASLKPGLGETQYF. The chain links TRBV25-1 to TRBJ2-5, with TRBD2 identical over 8 bases. V trimming: 8 bases; J trimming: 4 bases; junction bases outside the gene matches: 9. This CDR3 contains 14 residues. CDR1 is MGHDK, CDR2 SYGVNS, per germline.

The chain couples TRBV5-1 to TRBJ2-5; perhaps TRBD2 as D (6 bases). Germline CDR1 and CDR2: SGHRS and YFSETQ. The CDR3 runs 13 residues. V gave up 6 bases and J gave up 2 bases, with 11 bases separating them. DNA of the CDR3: TGCGCCAGCACGCTAGCGCGGCAAGAGACCCAGTACTTC. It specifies CASTLARQETQYF. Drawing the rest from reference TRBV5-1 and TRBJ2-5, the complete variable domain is KAGVTQTPRYLIKTRGQQVTLSCSPISGHRSVSWYQQTPGQGLQFLFEYFSETQRNKGNFPGRFSGRQFSNSRSEMNVSTLELGDSALYLCASTLARQETQYFGPGTRLLVL.

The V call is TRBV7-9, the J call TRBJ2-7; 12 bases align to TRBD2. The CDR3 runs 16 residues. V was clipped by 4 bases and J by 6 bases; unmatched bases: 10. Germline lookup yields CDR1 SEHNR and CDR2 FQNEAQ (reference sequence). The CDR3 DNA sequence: TGTGCCAGCAGCTCTTGGACTAGCGGGGCCTACGGCGAGCAGTACTTC. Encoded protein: CASSSWTSGAYGEQYF.

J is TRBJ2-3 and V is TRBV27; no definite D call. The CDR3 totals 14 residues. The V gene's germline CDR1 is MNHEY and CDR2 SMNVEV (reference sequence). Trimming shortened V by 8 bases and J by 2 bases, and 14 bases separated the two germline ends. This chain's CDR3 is CASRRYTLTDTQYF. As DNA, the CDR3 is TGTGCCAGCCGCCGTTATACTCTCACAGATACGCAGTATTTT.

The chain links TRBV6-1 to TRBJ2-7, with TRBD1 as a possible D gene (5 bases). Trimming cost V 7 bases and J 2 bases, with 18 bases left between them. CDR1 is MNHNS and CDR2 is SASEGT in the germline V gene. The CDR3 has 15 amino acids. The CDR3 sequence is CASNRDPDITYEQYF. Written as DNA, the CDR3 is TGTGCCAGCAACAGAGACCCGGACATCACCTACGAGCAGTACTTC.

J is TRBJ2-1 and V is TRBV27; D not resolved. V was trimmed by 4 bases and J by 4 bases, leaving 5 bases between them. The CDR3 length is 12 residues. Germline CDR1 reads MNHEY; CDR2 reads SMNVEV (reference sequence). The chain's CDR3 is CASSSRYNEQFF. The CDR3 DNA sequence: TGTGCCAGCAGTTCCAGGTACAATGAGCAGTTCTTC.